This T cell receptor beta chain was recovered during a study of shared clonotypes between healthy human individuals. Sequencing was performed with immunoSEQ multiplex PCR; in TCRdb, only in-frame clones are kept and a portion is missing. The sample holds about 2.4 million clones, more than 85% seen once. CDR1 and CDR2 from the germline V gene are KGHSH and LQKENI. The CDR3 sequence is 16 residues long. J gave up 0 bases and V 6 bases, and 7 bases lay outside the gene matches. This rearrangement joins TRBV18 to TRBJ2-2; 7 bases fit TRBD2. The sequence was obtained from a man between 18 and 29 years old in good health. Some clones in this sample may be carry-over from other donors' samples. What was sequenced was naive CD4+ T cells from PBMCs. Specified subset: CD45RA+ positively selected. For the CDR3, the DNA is TGTGCCAGCTCGCCCCCTGCGGGGGCGAACACCGGGGAGCTGTTTTTT. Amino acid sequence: CASSPPAGANTGELFF.